These T cell receptor beta chains were read from a single sample in a study of shared clonotypes between healthy human individuals. TCRdb's copy holds only in-frame clones and misses some; the assay was immunoSEQ multiplex PCR. The sample has some 2,100,000 clones; under 95% are singletons. The source material was naive CD8+ T cells from PBMCs. The receptors come from a man aged 18 to 35 in good health. Some clones in this sample may be carry-over from other donors' samples. Each CDR3 is given with its conserved first and last residue. Fields, in order: D gene, J gene, clone size, V gene, CDR3 DNA, CDR3 protein. The D gene is left open where the match is weak. Not all rows give a size; the values are once, few, many and, for expanded clones, a class.

.,TRBJ2-3,few,TRBV5-8,TGTGCCAGCAGCTTGGGCTATACGCAGTATTTT,CASSLGYTQYF
.,TRBJ2-3,.,TRBV14,TGTGCCAGCAGCCAAGTCGTTGTTGGGACTAGCACAGATACGCAGTATTTT,CASSQVVVGTSTDTQYF
.,TRBJ1-2,.,TRBV7-9,TGTGCCAGCAGCCCCCGGACAGATGTTGGCTACACCTTC,CASSPRTDVGYTF
.,TRBJ1-1,.,TRBV16,TGTGCCAGCAGCCAACGAAACACGAACACTGAAGCTTTCTTT,CASSQRNTNTEAFF
.,TRBJ1-1,.,TRBV19,TGTGCCAGTAGTAGGGCGTCCCAGCCGAACACTGAAGCTTTCTTT,CASSRASQPNTEAFF
.,TRBJ2-5,.,TRBV9,TGTGCCAGCAGCGTAATCCCCTGGGGACAAGTCCGACAAGAGACCCAGTACTTC,CASSVIPWGQVRQETQYF
.,TRBJ1-5,once,TRBV5-6,TGTGCCAGCAGCTTGGCCGGGACTGTTAATCAGCCCCAGCATTTT,CASSLAGTVNQPQHF
.,TRBJ1-2,.,TRBV6-1,TGTGCCAGCACGAATCGGGACGTTCTTGGCTACACCTTC,CASTNRDVLGYTF
.,TRBJ1-1,.,TRBV9,TGTGCCAGCAGCCGTAGTGGCGGGAACACTGAAGCTTTCTTT,CASSRSGGNTEAFF
TRBD1,TRBJ2-5,.,TRBV27,TGTGCCAGCAGTCCGGCCGGGACAGGGCTGGTGACCCAGTACTTC,CASSPAGTGLVTQYF
.,TRBJ2-2,.,TRBV5-1,TGCGCCAGCAGCCCCCCCCCAGGGCCCGGGGAGCTGTTTTTT,CASSPPPGPGELFF
.,TRBJ2-7,.,TRBV19,TGTGCCAGTTGCTCGGGGCGATTGGACGAGCAGTACTTC,CASCSGRLDEQYF
.,TRBJ2-1,once,TRBV19,TGTGCCAGTACTGCGGGGGCGGGAAACTACAATGAGCAGTTCTTC,CASTAGAGNYNEQFF
.,TRBJ1-2,once,TRBV27,TGTGCCAGCAGTCCCCGCGGAAACTATGGCTACACCTTC,CASSPRGNYGYTF
.,TRBJ2-5,.,TRBV5-1,TGCGCCAGCAGCCCGGACGATGAGACCCAGTACTTC,CASSPDDETQYF
.,TRBJ2-7,.,TRBV7-3,TGTGCCAGCAGCTTAGAGGGGGGCTTGCCCTACGAGCAGTACTTC,CASSLEGGLPYEQYF
.,TRBJ2-7,.,TRBV28,TGTGCCAGCAGTTTTCCCGGGGACACCTCCTACGAGCAGTACTTC,CASSFPGDTSYEQYF
TRBD2,TRBJ2-7,.,TRBV29-1,TGCAGCGTCGTCATGGGACTAGCGGGAGGAAACTACGAGCAGTACTTC,CSVVMGLAGGNYEQYF
.,TRBJ2-5,.,TRBV28,TGTGCCAGCAGTTTCCTCGCGGAGGGGGCTTGGAGAGAGACCCAGTACTTC,CASSFLAEGAWRETQYF
.,TRBJ1-5,.,TRBV6-4,TGTGCCTGTCAGTGCGAGTATCAGCCCCAGCATTTT,CACQCEYQPQHF
.,TRBJ2-3,.,TRBV11-2,TGTGCCAGCAGCTCAAGGACCACAGATACGCAGTATTTT,CASSSRTTDTQYF
TRBD1,TRBJ1-3,once,TRBV28,TGTGCCAGCAGTAACAGGGGCTCTGGAAACACCATATATTTT,CASSNRGSGNTIYF
TRBD2,TRBJ2-2,.,TRBV5-1,TGCGCCAGCAGCTTGACGACTAGCGGGAGGGTCGGCACCGGGGAGCTGTTTTTT,CASSLTTSGRVGTGELFF
.,TRBJ2-2,.,TRBV29-1,TGCAGCGTCGGCGGGACCGGGGAGCTGTTTTTT,CSVGGTGELFF
TRBD1,TRBJ2-4,.,TRBV27,TGTGCCAGCAGTTTAATAGCCGGGACAGACAAAAACATTCAGTACTTC,CASSLIAGTDKNIQYF
TRBD2,TRBJ2-7,.,TRBV27,TGTGCCAGCAGTTTAATCCTAGCGGGAGTCTACGAGCAGTACTTC,CASSLILAGVYEQYF
TRBD2,TRBJ2-5,.,TRBV7-2,TGTGCCAGCAGCCTCCGGGGGGGAGACCAAGAGACCCAGTACTTC,CASSLRGGDQETQYF
.,TRBJ1-1,.,TRBV6-4,TGTGCCAGCAGTGACTCGAAATTCGACAGGCCCCTCGAAGCTTTCTTT,CASSDSKFDRPLEAFF
.,TRBJ2-1,once,TRBV28,TGTGCCAGCAGTTCGGCTAGAAGCTCCTACAATGAGCAGTTCTTC,CASSSARSSYNEQFF
TRBD2,TRBJ2-3,.,TRBV7-2,TGTGCCAGCAGCTCCCCGAGCGGGAGGGTGGCCGATACGCAGTATTTT,CASSSPSGRVADTQYF
.,TRBJ2-1,.,TRBV4-3,TGCGCCAGCAGCCAAGAAGTAGGTGGACTGGGTTTGTTCTTC,CASSQEVGGLGLFF
.,TRBJ2-2,.,TRBV7-9,TGTGCCAGCAGCGGCCCTTTGGACAGAGACACCGGGGAGCTGTTTTTT,CASSGPLDRDTGELFF
.,TRBJ2-1,few,TRBV19,TGTGCCAGTTGTCTGGGCAATGAGCAGTTCTTC,CASCLGNEQFF
.,TRBJ2-7,once,TRBV27,TGTGCCAGCAGGTACGCCGGGCTCACGAACTTC,CASRYAGLTNF
.,TRBJ2-7,.,TRBV13,TGTGCCAGCAGCTTGGGGGGAAGCATCTCCTACGAGCAGTACTTC,CASSLGGSISYEQYF
.,TRBJ2-1,.,TRBV5-1,TGCGCCAGTACCCAGGGTTACAATGAGCAGTTCTTC,CASTQGYNEQFF
.,TRBJ1-1,.,TRBV5-6,TGTGCCAGCAGCTTGGAGAACAGTTTGAACACTGAAGCTTTCTTT,CASSLENSLNTEAFF
.,TRBJ2-5,.,TRBV19,TGTGCCAGTAGTACTGGAGCCGGGTACCAAGAGACCCAGTACTTC,CASSTGAGYQETQYF
TRBD1,TRBJ2-3,.,TRBV27,TGTGCCAGCAGTCCCACAGGGGTCTTGGGCACAGATACGCAGTATTTT,CASSPTGVLGTDTQYF
TRBD1,TRBJ1-2,.,TRBV27,TGTGCCAGCACCCTTTTTGGGGAACAGGGGCCTCATGGCTACACCTTC,CASTLFGEQGPHGYTF
TRBD1,TRBJ1-2,.,TRBV6-6,TGTGCCAGCAGTTATTCTTGGGAGGGGGCGGACTATGGCTACACCTTC,CASSYSWEGADYGYTF
.,TRBJ1-2,.,TRBV9,TGTGCCAGCAGCGAACCCTCAACCCACAGGGAGGGCTATGGCTACACCTTC,CASSEPSTHREGYGYTF
TRBD1,TRBJ1-1,.,TRBV2,TGTGCCGGGAGACAGGGGGTCCCGTCACGCACTGAAGCTTTCTTT,CAGRQGVPSRTEAFF
.,TRBJ2-7,.,TRBV9,TGTGCCAGCAGCGCCGGGAGTGGGGCTTACGAGCAGTACTTC,CASSAGSGAYEQYF
.,TRBJ2-4,.,TRBV28,TGTGCCAGCGCCCCAGCAGGGCGAAACATTCAGTACTTC,CASAPAGRNIQYF
.,TRBJ2-7,.,TRBV21-1,TGTGCCAGCAGCAAAGGGCAGGGAGAGGTTACTTGGACCTACGAGCAGTACTTC,CASSKGQGEVTWTYEQYF
.,TRBJ2-1,.,TRBV7-2,TGTGCCAGCAGCTCCAATCGTCCACAGGGCCTCTACAATGAGCAGTTCTTC,CASSSNRPQGLYNEQFF
TRBD1,TRBJ2-1,.,TRBV18,TGTGCCAGCTCACCCATCCCGGGACAGGGGAGCTCCTACAATGAGCAGTTCTTC,CASSPIPGQGSSYNEQFF
.,TRBJ2-1,once,TRBV2,TGTGCCAGCTTCTACTGGGGGGAGCAGTTCTTC,CASFYWGEQFF
TRBD1,TRBJ2-1,once,TRBV7-9,TGTGCCAGCAGCTCCGGACAGGGGGTGGGTGATGAGCAGTTCTTC,CASSSGQGVGDEQFF
.,TRBJ2-5,.,TRBV11-2,TGTGCCAGCAGCAAGGTCGGAGGTAGAGGGTTGGAGACCCAGTACTTC,CASSKVGGRGLETQYF
.,TRBJ2-7,once,TRBV7-9,TGTGCCAGCAGCACACCGACAGGTTACGAGCAGTACTTC,CASSTPTGYEQYF
.,TRBJ2-7,.,TRBV4-3,TGCGCCAGCAGCCAAGAGGTAGGGGGGTCTGCCTCCTACGAGCAGTACTTC,CASSQEVGGSASYEQYF
TRBD1,TRBJ1-1,.,TRBV7-6,TGTGCCAGCAGCCCAGGGGGTACTGAAGCTTTCTTT,CASSPGGTEAFF
.,TRBJ2-1,once,TRBV29-1,TGCAGGCCACGCGGACCCGACCCTCCTAATGAGCAGTTCTTC,CRPRGPDPPNEQFF
.,TRBJ1-4,once,TRBV5-6,TGTGCCAGCAGCCCAGGGACCGTGGGATATGAAAAACTGTTTTTT,CASSPGTVGYEKLFF
TRBD2,TRBJ2-1,.,TRBV7-9,TGTGCCAGCAGCTCCGCTAGCGGACCCAATGAGCAGTTCTTC,CASSSASGPNEQFF